The clone carrying this T cell receptor beta chain appeared a few times. Time point of the sample: patch test 3, about 24 weeks after DPC sensitization. As to treatment: therapeutic diphenylcyclopropenone sensitization with weekly scalp DPC. Total RNA extraction was carried out from unfractionated whole blood. TCRdb re-called the RACE reads through MiXCR, storing one row per CDR3 protein. This table has more than 150,000 distinct CDR3 sequences, around 25% appearing once. The data belong to a study of human T cells and chemical hapten exposure. Background on the study: The study traced per-sample TCR yield variation mainly to small differences in pooled library volumes.

The CDR3 totals 13 residues. In germline, CDR1 is SQVTM, CDR2 ANQGSEA. V dropped 4 bases and J dropped 2 bases, with 9 bases sitting between them. This TCR derives from a middle-aged woman with alopecia areata. Some clones in this sample may be carry-over from other donors' samples. V usage is TRBV29-1 and J usage is TRBJ1-5, with D perhaps matching TRBD1 (5 bases). The sequencing here drew on whole blood, taken in connection with sensitization to the hapten diphenylcyclopropenone (DPC). The CDR3 sequence: CSVGWGGNQPQHF. The CDR3 nucleotides are TGCAGCGTTGGATGGGGCGGCAATCAGCCCCAGCATTTT.